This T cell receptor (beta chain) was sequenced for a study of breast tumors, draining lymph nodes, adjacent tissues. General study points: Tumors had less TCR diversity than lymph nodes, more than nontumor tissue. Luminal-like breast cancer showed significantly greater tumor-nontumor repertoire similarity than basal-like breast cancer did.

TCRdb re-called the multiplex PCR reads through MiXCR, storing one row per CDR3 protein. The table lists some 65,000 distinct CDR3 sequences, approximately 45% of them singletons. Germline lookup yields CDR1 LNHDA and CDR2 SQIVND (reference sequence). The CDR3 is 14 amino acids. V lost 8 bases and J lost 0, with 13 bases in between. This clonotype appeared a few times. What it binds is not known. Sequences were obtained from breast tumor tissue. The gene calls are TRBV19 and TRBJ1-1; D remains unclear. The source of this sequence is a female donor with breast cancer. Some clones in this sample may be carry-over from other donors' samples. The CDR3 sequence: CASESRNLNTEAFF. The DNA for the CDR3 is TGTGCCAGTGAATCACGAAACTTGAACACTGAAGCTTTCTTT.